Below, one T cell receptor (beta chain) is given with its context. Antigen unknown. The PCR was carried out with 60 Vbeta primers and 13 Jbeta primers. Profiling relied on immunoSEQ multiplex PCR, and the TCRdb table lists in-frame clones only, not all of them. Among under 150,000 clones listed, over 60% were seen once. This sample was taken from a study of cytomegalovirus exposure and HLA in healthy donors. Points from the study as a whole: Cytomegalovirus status was reportedly diagnosed by the classifier with high specificity and sensitivity.

This CDR3 comprises 16 residues. Germline CDR1 reads KGHSH; CDR2 reads LQKENI. Between the trimmed V and J ends, which lost 0 bases and 6 bases, there was a span of 17 bases. This receptor was identified in a middle-aged man in good health and CMV-seropositive. The sample comprised PBMCs. The V and J genes are TRBV18 and TRBJ1-2; D might be TRBD1 (5 bases). The CDR3 here is CASSPPGRVRRDGYTF. The CDR3 bases are TGTGCCAGCTCACCACCAGGCAGGGTAAGAAGAGATGGCTACACCTTC.